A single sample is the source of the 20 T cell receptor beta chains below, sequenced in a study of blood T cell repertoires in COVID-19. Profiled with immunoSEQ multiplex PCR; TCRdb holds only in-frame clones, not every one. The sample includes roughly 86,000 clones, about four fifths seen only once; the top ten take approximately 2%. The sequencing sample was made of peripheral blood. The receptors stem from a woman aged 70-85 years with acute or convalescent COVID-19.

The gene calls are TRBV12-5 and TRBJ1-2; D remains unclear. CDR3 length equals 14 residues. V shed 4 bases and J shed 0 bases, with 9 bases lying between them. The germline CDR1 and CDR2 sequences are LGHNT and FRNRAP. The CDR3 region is CASGSVSTNYGYTF. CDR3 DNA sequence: TGTGCTAGTGGTTCAGTTTCCACTAACTATGGCTACACCTTC.

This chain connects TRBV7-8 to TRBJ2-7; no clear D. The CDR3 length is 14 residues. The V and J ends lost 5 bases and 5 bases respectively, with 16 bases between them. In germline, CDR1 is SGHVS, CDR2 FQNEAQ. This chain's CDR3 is CASSPGTVPHEQYF. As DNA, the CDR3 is TGTGCCAGCAGCCCCGGTACCGTCCCACACGAGCAGTACTTC.

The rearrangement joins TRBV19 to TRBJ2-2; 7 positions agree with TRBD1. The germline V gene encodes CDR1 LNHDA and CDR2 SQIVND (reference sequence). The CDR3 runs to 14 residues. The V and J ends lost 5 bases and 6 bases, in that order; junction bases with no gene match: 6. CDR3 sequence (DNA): TGTGCCAGTAGTCTTCCGACAGGGCCCGGGGAGCTGTTTTTT. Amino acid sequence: CASSLPTGPGELFF.

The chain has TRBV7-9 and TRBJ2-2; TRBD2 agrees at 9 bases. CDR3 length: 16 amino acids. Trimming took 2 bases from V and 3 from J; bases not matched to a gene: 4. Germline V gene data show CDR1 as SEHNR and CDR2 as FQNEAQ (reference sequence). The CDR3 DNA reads TGTGCCAGCAGCTTAAGGGTAGCGGGGGACACCGGGGAGCTGTTTTTT. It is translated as CASSLRVAGDTGELFF. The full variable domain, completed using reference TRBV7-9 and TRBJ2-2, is DTGVSQNPRHKITKRGQNVTFRCDPISEHNRLYWYRQTLGQGPEFLTYFQNEAQLEKSRLLSDRFSAERPKGSFSTLEIQRTEQGDSAMYLCASSLRVAGDTGELFFGEGSRLTVL.

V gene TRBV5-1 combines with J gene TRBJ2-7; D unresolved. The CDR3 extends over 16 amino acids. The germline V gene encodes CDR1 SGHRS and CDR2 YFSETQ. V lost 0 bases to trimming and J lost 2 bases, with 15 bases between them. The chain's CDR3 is CASSLVSGSITYEQYF. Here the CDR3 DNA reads TGCGCCAGCAGCTTGGTGTCCGGGTCGATTACCTACGAGCAGTACTTC. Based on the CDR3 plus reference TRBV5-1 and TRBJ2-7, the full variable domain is KAGVTQTPRYLIKTRGQQVTLSCSPISGHRSVSWYQQTPGQGLQFLFEYFSETQRNKGNFPGRFSGRQFSNSRSEMNVSTLELGDSALYLCASSLVSGSITYEQYFGPGTRLTVT.

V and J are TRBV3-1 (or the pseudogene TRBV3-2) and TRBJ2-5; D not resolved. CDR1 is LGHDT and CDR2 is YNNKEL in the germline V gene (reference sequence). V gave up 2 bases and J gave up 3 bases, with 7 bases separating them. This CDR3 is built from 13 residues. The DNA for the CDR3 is TGTGCCAGCAGCCAACGCGGAAAAGAGACCCAGTACTTC. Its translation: CASSQRGKETQYF.

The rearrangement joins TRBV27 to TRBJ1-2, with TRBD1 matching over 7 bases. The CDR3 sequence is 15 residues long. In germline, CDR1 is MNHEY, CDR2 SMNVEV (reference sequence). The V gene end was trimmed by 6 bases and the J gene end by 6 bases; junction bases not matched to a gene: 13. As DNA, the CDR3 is TGTGCCAGCAGCCCACAGGGACAGTTTATCGATGGCTACACCTTC. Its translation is CASSPQGQFIDGYTF.

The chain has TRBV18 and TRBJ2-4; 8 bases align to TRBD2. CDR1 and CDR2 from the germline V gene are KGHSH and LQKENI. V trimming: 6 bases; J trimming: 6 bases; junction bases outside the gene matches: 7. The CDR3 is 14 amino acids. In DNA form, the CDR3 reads TGTGCCAGCTCCCCTCCGGGGGGGGGAAACATTCAGTACTTC. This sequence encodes CASSPPGGGNIQYF.

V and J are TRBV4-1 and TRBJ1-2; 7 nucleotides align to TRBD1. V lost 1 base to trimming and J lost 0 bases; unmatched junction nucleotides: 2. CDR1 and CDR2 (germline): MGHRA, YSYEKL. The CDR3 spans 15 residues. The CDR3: CASSQATGTNYGYTF. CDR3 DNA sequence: TGCGCCAGCAGCCAAGCGACAGGGACTAACTATGGCTACACCTTC.

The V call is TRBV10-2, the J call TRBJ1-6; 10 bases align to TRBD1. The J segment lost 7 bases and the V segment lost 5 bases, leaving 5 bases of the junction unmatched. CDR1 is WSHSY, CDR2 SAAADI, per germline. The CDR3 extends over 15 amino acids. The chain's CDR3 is CASSIPGQGNSPLHF. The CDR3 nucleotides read TGCGCCAGCAGTATACCGGGACAGGGGAATTCACCCCTCCACTTT.

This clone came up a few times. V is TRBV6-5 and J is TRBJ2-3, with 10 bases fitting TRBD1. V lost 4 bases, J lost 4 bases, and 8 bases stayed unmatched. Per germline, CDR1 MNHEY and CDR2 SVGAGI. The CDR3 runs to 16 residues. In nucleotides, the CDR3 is TGTGCCAGCAGTTCCTCGGGGACAGGGGCCCCAGATACGCAGTATTTT. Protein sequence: CASSSSGTGAPDTQYF.

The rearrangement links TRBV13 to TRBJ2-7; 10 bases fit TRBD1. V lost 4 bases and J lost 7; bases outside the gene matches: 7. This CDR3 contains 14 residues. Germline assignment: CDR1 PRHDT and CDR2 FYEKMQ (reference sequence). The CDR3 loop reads CASSSRQGAGEQYF. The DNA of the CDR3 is TGTGCCAGCAGCTCTAGACAGGGGGCGGGGGAGCAGTACTTC. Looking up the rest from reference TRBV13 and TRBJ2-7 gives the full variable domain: AAGVIQSPRHLIKEKRETATLKCYPIPRHDTVYWYQQGPGQDPQFLISFYEKMQSDKGSIPDRFSAQQFSDYHSELNMSSLELGDSALYFCASSSRQGAGEQYFGPGTRLTVT.

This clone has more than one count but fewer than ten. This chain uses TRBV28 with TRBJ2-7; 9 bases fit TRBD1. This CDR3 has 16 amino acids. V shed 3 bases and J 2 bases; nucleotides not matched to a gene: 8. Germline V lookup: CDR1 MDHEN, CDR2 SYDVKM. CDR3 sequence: CASSFHGTGQTYEQYF. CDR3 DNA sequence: TGTGCCAGCAGTTTCCACGGGACAGGGCAAACCTACGAGCAGTACTTC.

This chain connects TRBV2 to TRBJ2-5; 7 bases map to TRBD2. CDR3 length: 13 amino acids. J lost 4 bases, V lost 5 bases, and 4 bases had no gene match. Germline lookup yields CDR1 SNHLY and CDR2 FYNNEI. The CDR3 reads CASSWGGGETQYF. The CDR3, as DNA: TGTGCCAGCAGTTGGGGGGGAGGAGAGACCCAGTACTTC.

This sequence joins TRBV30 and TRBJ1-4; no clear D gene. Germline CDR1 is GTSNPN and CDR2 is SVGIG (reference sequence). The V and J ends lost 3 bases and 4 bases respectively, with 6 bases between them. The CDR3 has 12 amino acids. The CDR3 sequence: CAWRQDNEKLFF. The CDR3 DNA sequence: TGTGCCTGGAGGCAGGATAATGAAAAACTGTTTTTT.

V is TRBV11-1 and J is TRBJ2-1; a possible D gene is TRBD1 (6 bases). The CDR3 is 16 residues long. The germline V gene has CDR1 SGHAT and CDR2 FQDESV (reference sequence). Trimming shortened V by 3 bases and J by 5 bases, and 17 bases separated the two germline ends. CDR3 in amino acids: CASSFFGDTNDNEQFF. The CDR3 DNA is TGTGCCAGCAGCTTTTTCGGGGACACCAATGACAATGAGCAGTTCTTC.

The CDR3 loop reads CASSSTTGTNEKLFF. In nucleotides, the CDR3 is TGTGCCAGCAGTTCAACGACAGGAACTAATGAAAAACTGTTTTTT. V and J are TRBV28 and TRBJ1-4; D may be TRBD1 (6 bases). The CDR3 runs to 15 residues. Trimming pared 4 bases from V and 1 base from J, leaving 10 bases between. Germline V CDR1 and CDR2: MDHEN, SYDVKM.

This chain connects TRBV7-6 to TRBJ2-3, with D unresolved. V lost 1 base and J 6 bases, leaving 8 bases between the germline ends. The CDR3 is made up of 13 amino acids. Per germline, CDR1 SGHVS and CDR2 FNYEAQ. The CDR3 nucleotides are TGTGCCAGCAGCTTAGGATCTGAGGATACGCAGTATTTT. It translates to CASSLGSEDTQYF.

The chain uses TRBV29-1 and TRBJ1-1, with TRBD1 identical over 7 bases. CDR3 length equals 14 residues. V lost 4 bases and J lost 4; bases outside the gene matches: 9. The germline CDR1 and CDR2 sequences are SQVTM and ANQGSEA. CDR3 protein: CSVGRAGGSTEAFF. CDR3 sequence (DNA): TGCAGCGTTGGTAGAGCAGGGGGTTCCACTGAAGCTTTCTTT.

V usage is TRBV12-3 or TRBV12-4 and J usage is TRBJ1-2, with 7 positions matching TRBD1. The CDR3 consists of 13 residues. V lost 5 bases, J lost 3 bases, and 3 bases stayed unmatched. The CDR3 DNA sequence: TGTGCCAGCAGTCGGGACAGAGACTATGGCTACACCTTC. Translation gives CASSRDRDYGYTF.